This T cell receptor beta chain comes out of a study of T cells after yellow fever vaccination. In the study overall: Preparation used SMART-Seq v4 Ultra Low Input for the low-cell-number fractions.

This clonotype has a handful of counts. TCRdb re-called the 5' RACE reads with MiXCR, one entry per CDR3 protein. The sample includes approximately 510,000 distinct CDR3 sequences, 21% of them seen just once. CDR3 size: 15 residues. V was pared by 0 bases and J by 2 bases, with 9 bases between. The V gene's germline CDR1 is SGHKS and CDR2 YYEKEE (reference sequence). The rearrangement links TRBV5-5 to TRBJ1-3; D gene unclear. The sequence came from a man aged 18 to 29 who received the YFV17D yellow fever vaccine. The sample in question was PBMCs, obtained 21 days after the first yellow fever vaccination. The CDR3 DNA follows: TGTGCCAGCAGCTTGGACGATGGCGCTGGAAACACCATATATTTT. Its translation: CASSLDDGAGNTIYF.